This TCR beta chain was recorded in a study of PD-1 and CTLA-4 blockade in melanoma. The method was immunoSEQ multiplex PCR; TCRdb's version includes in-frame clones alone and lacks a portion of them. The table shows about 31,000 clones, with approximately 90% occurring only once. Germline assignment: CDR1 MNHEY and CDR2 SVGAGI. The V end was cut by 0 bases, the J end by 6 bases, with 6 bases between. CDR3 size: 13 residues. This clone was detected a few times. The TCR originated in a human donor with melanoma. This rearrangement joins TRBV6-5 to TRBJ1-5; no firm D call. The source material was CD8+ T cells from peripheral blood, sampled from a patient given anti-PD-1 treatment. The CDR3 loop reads CASSYSWFQPQHF. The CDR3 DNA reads TGTGCCAGCAGTTACTCTTGGTTTCAGCCCCAGCATTTT.